This TCR beta chain emerged from a study of regulatory T cells in long-lasting Graves disease. Study observations and caveats: Not thyroid tissue but only peripheral blood was studied. Persistent Graves' patients showed reduced TCR diversity versus newly diagnosed patients. More public clonotypes were shared by persistent patients (approximately 3,000) than by new patients (about 1,000).

This clonotype was detected only a few times. Its antigen is unknown. Building of the TCR beta libraries involved iRepertoire HTBI primers and Arm-PCR of CDR3 regions. TCRdb independently ran MiXCR on the multiplex PCR reads; one entry per CDR3 protein. The sample has 300,000 to 400,000 distinct CDR3 sequences, 20% seen once. Noted time point: persistent/refractory GD, antithyroid drugs over 5 years with positive TRAb. Extracted RNA from PBMCs served as the source of the TCR library. The diagnosis of Graves' disease used American Thyroid Association guidelines. Trimming removed 3 bases at V and 4 bases at J, with 9 bases between. This CDR3 has 12 residues. Germline CDR1 reads DFQATT; CDR2 reads SNEGSKA (reference sequence).

This chain connects TRBV20-1 to TRBJ1-2; D call uncertain. The sequence was obtained from a female donor with Graves disease. This specimen was peripheral blood mononuclear cells (PBMCs), taken when the disease was refractory, from a patient treated with antithyroid drugs. The CDR3 protein is CSASFRGYGYTF. The CDR3 region has the DNA TGCAGTGCTAGTTTCCGGGGCTATGGCTACACCTTC.